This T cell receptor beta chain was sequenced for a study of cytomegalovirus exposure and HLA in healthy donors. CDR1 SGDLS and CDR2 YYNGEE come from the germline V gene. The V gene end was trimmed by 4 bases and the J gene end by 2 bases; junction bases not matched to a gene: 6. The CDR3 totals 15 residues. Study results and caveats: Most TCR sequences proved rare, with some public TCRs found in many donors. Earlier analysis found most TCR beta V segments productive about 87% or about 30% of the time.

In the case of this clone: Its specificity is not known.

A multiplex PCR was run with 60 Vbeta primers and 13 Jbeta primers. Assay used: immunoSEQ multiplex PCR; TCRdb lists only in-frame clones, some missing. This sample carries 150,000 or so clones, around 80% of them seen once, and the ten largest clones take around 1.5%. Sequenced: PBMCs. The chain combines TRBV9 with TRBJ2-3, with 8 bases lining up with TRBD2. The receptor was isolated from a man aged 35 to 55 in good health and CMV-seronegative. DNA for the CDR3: TGTGCCAGCAGCAGACGGACTAGCCCCACAGATACGCAGTATTTT. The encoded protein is CASSRRTSPTDTQYF.